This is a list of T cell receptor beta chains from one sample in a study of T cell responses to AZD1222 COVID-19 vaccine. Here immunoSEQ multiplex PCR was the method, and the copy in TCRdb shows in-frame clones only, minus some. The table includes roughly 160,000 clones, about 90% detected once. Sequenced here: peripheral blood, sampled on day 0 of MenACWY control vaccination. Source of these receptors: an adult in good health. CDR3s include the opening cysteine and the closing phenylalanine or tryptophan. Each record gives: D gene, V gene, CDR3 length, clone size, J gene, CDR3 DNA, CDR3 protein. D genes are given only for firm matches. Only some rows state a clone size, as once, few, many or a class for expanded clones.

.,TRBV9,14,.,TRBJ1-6,TGTGCCAGCAGCGTAGGGGCGGAGAATTCACCCCTCCACTTT,CASSVGAENSPLHF
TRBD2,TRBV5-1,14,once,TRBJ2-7,TGCGCCAGCAGCTTAGCGGGAGGTCGCTACGAGCAGTACTTC,CASSLAGGRYEQYF
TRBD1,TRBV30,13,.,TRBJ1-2,TGTGCCTGGGGACAGGGGAGTAACTATGGCTACACCTTC,CAWGQGSNYGYTF
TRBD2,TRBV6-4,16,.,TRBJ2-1,TGTGCCAGCAGTGAAGGAAGCGGGGAGGGCTACAATGAGCAGTTCTTC,CASSEGSGEGYNEQFF
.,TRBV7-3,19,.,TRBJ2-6,TGTGCCAGCAGCTCGTCCTACAGGGACCAACTCTCTGGGGCCAACGTCCTGACTTTC,CASSSSYRDQLSGANVLTF
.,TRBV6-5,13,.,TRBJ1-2,TGTGCCAGCAGCCTAGACAGTAACTATGGCTACACCTTC,CASSLDSNYGYTF
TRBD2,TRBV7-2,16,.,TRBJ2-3,TGTGCCAGCAGAAAAGGACTAGCGGGAGGGTCAGATACGCAGTATTTT,CASRKGLAGGSDTQYF
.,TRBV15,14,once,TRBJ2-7,TGTGCCACCAGCAGAGATGCTAGCCGCTACGAGCAGTACTTC,CATSRDASRYEQYF
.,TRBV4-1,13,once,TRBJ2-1,TGCGCCAGCAGCCAAGATAGGGGATTTGAGCAGTTCTTC,CASSQDRGFEQFF
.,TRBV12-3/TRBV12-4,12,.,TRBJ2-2,TGTGCCAGCGGGTCGAACACCGGGGAGCTGTTTTTT,CASGSNTGELFF
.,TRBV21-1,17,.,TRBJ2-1,TGTGCCAGCAGGGGTGACCTCTCCCGACCGATCTACAATGAGCAGTTCTTC,CASRGDLSRPIYNEQFF
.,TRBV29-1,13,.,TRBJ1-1,TGCAGCGTTTTGCAGGGTACTGGCACTGAAGCTTTCTTT,CSVLQGTGTEAFF
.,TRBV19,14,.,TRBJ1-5,TGTGCCAGTAACAACAGGGTACAACGTCAGCCCCAGCATTTT,CASNNRVQRQPQHF
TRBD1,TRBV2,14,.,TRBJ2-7,TGTGCCAGCAGTCGGACAGGGGGCTCCTACGAGCAGTACTTC,CASSRTGGSYEQYF
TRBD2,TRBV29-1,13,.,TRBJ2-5,TGCAGCGTGCAGCGGGAGGCCTGGGAGACCCAGTACTTC,CSVQREAWETQYF
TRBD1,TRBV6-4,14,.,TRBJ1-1,TGTGCCAGCAGCCCGGGACAGGGGAACACTGAAGCTTTCTTT,CASSPGQGNTEAFF
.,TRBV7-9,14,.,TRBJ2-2,TGTGCCAGCAGCCCCTACAGTGGGACCGGGGAGCTGTTTTTT,CASSPYSGTGELFF
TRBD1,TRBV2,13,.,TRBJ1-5,TGTGCCAGCAGGCAGGGGGGGAATCAGCCCCAGCATTTT,CASRQGGNQPQHF
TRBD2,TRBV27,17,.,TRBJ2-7,TGTGCCAGCAGTTTAAGTACCCTAGCGGCCTTACCCTACGAGCAGTACTTC,CASSLSTLAALPYEQYF
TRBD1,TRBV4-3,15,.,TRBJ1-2,TGCGCCAGCAGCCAAGATTCCAGCAGGGGGAATGGCTACACCTTC,CASSQDSSRGNGYTF
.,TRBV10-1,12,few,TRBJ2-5,TGCGCCAGCAGTGACAACCAAGAGACCCAGTACTTC,CASSDNQETQYF
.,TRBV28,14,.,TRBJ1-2,TGTGCCAGCAGCCGTAACCTGGCGACCAGGGGCTACACCTTC,CASSRNLATRGYTF
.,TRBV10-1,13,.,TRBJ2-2,TGCGCCAGTCAACCCGGGAACACCGGGGAGCTGTTTTTT,CASQPGNTGELFF
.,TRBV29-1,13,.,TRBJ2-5,TGCAGCGTTGAAGATGGGCTCCAAGAGACCCAGTACTTC,CSVEDGLQETQYF
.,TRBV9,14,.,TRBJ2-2,TGTGCCAGCAGCGTAGCATTCAACACCGGGGAGCTGTTTTTT,CASSVAFNTGELFF
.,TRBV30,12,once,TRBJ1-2,TGTGCCTGGAGTGAACAGTGGTATGGCTACACCTTC,CAWSEQWYGYTF
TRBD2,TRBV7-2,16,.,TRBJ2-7,TGTGCCAGCAGCGACCGGACTAGCGGGGGGTCCTACGAGCAGTACTTC,CASSDRTSGGSYEQYF
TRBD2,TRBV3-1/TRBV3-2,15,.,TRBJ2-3,TGTGCCAGCAGCCCTCTAGCGGGAGGCACAGATACGCAGTATTTT,CASSPLAGGTDTQYF
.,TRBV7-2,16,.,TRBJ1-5,TGTGCCAGCAGCCTTCTGGACCTTTTAGGGAATCAGCCCCAGCATTTT,CASSLLDLLGNQPQHF
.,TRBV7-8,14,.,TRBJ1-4,TGTGCCAGCGAGGAGGGGCTAACTAATGAAAAACTGTTTTTT,CASEEGLTNEKLFF
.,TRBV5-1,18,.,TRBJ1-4,TGCGCCAGCAGCTTCGGGATCTTCAAAACATCGGAGAATGAAAAACTGTTTTTT,CASSFGIFKTSENEKLFF
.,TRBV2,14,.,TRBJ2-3,TGTGCCAGCAGTGCGTATCGGAGCACAGATACGCAGTATTTT,CASSAYRSTDTQYF
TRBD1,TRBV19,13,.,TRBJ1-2,TGTGCCAGTGTCAGGACAGGGGAGTATGGCTACACCTTC,CASVRTGEYGYTF
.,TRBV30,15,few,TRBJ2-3,TGTGCCTGGATTCGGACAGTCTCCTTCACAGATACGCAGTATTTT,CAWIRTVSFTDTQYF
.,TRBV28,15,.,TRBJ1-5,TGTGCCAGCAGTGCCCAGAGCGGGGGCAATCAGCCCCAGCATTTT,CASSAQSGGNQPQHF
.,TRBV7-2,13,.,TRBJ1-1,TGTGCCAGCAGCTCGCAGGGGAGCACTGAAGCTTTCTTT,CASSSQGSTEAFF
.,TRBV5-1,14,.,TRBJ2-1,TGCGCCAGCAGCTTGGGACAGAACTACAATGAGCAGTTCTTC,CASSLGQNYNEQFF
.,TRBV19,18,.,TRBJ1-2,TGTGCCAGTAGTATAGAATGGAGGACAGTCATGACTAACTATGGCTACACCTTC,CASSIEWRTVMTNYGYTF
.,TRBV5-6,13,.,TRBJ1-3,TGTGCCAGCAGCTTGGATGAGGGAAACACCATATATTTT,CASSLDEGNTIYF
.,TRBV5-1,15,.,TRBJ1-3,TGCGCCAGCAGCAGGGACGGGACCTCTGGAAACACCATATATTTT,CASSRDGTSGNTIYF
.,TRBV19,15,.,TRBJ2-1,TGTGCCAGTAGTATAGGTGGGGGAGCAGCATATGAGCAGTTCTTC,CASSIGGGAAYEQFF
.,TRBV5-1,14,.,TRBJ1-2,TGCGCCAGCAGCTCTGGGGGCCCCCCGGGAGGCTACACCTTC,CASSSGGPPGGYTF
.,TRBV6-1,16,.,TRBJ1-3,TGTGCCAGCAGTGTTCTCCGGGCGGGGTCTGGAAACACCATATATTTT,CASSVLRAGSGNTIYF
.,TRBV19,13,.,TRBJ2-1,TGTGCCAGTAGCCTAGTGGAGGTAGGTGAGCAGTTCTTC,CASSLVEVGEQFF
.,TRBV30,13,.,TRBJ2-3,TGTGCCTGGGAACAGGGAATTGAGGATACGCAGTATTTT,CAWEQGIEDTQYF
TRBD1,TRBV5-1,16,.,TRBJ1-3,TGCGCCAGCAGCTTGGCTGGGACAGGCCTAGGAAACACCATATATTTT,CASSLAGTGLGNTIYF